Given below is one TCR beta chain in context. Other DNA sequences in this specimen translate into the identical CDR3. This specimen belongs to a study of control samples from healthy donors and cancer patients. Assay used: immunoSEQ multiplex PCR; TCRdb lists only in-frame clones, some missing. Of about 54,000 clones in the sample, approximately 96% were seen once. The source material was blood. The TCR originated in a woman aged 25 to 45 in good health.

CDR3 nucleotide sequence: TGTGCCAGCTCACCCCGGGGGGACGAGCAGTACTTC. Translation gives CASSPRGDEQYF. This sequence joins TRBV18 and TRBJ2-7, with 7 positions matching TRBD2. The CDR3 runs 12 residues. Germline CDR1 is KGHSH and CDR2 is LQKENI. The trim removed 3 bases at V and 5 bases at J, leaving 1 base unmatched.